The 28 T cell receptor beta chains reported below all come from one sample, sequenced in a study of blood T cell repertoires in COVID-19. Libraries were prepared by immunoSEQ multiplex PCR; TCRdb keeps only in-frame clonotypes and omits some of them. The sample holds roughly 570,000 clones; roughly nine tenths are singletons and the top ten take 7.5% to 9%. The sample consisted of peripheral blood. These receptors came from a woman aged 45-65 years with COVID-19, enrolled during active disease.

The chain joins TRBV29-1 to TRBJ1-1, with D perhaps TRBD1 (5 bases). This CDR3 has 13 amino acids. Deletions cut 7 bases from V and 3 bases from J, with 15 bases between. Germline V gives CDR1 SQVTM, CDR2 ANQGSEA. The CDR3 loop reads CSAATSGDTEAFF. CDR3 coding DNA: TGCAGCGCCGCGACCTCGGGGGACACTGAAGCTTTCTTT.

The chain couples TRBV7-2 to TRBJ1-2; a weak D match, TRBD1 (6 bases). Trimming shortened V by 2 bases and J by 8 bases, and 21 bases separated the two germline ends. The CDR3 spans 16 residues. Germline V CDR1 and CDR2: SGHTA, FQGNSA. CDR3: CASSLLRDTRREGYTF. Here the CDR3 DNA reads TGTGCCAGCAGCTTACTCCGGGACACTCGGCGAGAGGGCTACACCTTC.

This chain joins TRBV4-2 and TRBJ2-4; D is uncertain. CDR3 length: 16 amino acids. V dropped 2 bases and J dropped 0 bases, with 11 bases sitting between them. CDR1 and CDR2 (germline): LGHNA, YNFKEQ. DNA of the CDR3: TGTGCCAGCAGCCAATCAGGCCTTCTAGCCAAAAACATTCAGTACTTC. Its translation: CASSQSGLLAKNIQYF.

The chain has TRBV6-4 and TRBJ2-7, with 7 bases that match TRBD1. Looked up from germline, CDR1 is MRHNA and CDR2 is SNTAGT. V shed 10 bases, J shed 4 bases, and the junction held 7 bases outside the gene matches. The CDR3 has 12 residues. CDR3 sequence reads: CANSGGRYEQYF. The CDR3 DNA sequence: TGTGCCAACTCAGGGGGTCGTTACGAGCAGTACTTC.

The CDR3 protein is CAWTERGWAGELFF. CDR3 coding DNA: TGTGCCTGGACGGAGAGGGGGTGGGCCGGGGAGCTGTTTTTT. The chain carries TRBV30 and TRBJ2-2, with D tentatively TRBD1 (6 bases). The CDR3 covers 14 residues. Trimming cost V 4 bases and J 6 bases, with 15 bases left between them. CDR1 and CDR2 (germline): GTSNPN, SVGIG (reference sequence).

The V and J genes are TRBV27 and TRBJ1-1; D perhaps matches TRBD1 (6 bases). V lost 6 bases and J 1 base, leaving 15 bases between the germline ends. The length of the CDR3 is 15 residues. The germline gives CDR1 MNHEY, CDR2 SMNVEV (reference sequence). The CDR3 DNA reads TGTGCCAGCAGGACGAGGGGGGGCTCGAACACTGAAGCTTTCTTT. Translation gives CASRTRGGSNTEAFF.

This chain links TRBV24-1 with TRBJ1-2; no clear D gene. The CDR3 spans 14 residues. The germline V gene encodes CDR1 KGHDR and CDR2 SFDVKD. The V end was cut by 2 bases, the J end by 7 bases, with 13 bases between. The CDR3 DNA reads as TGTGCCACCAGTGATTATCAGCGGGCGCGTGGCTACACCTTC. Its protein product is CATSDYQRARGYTF.

The chain has TRBV7-7 and TRBJ2-2; TRBD1 is a possible D gene (5 bases). Per germline, CDR1 SSHAT and CDR2 FNYEAQ (reference sequence). The V end was cut by 1 base, the J end by 4 bases, with 7 bases between. The CDR3 consists of 14 residues. The CDR3 here is CASSLEGITGELFF. The CDR3 DNA sequence: TGTGCCAGCAGCTTAGAGGGGATCACCGGGGAGCTGTTTTTT. The entire variable domain, with the rest obtained from reference TRBV7-7 and TRBJ2-2, is as follows: GAGVSQSPRYKVTKRGQDVTLRCDPISSHATLYWYQQALGQGPEFLTYFNYEAQPDKSGLPSDRFSAERPEGSISTLTIQRTEQRDSAMYRCASSLEGITGELFFGEGSRLTVL.

V usage is TRBV18 and J usage is TRBJ2-3; TRBD2 might be the D (6 bases). This CDR3 region has 14 residues. The V gene's germline CDR1 is KGHSH and CDR2 LQKENI. Trimming left V 6 bases short and J 1 base short, with 11 bases between. CDR3 in amino acids: CASSLGGGTDTQYF. For the CDR3, the DNA is TGTGCCAGCTCCCTCGGAGGGGGCACAGATACGCAGTATTTT.

The chain uses TRBV6-5 and TRBJ1-1, with 8 bases lining up with TRBD1. V shed 8 bases and J 3 bases; nucleotides not matched to a gene: 11. The CDR3 is 15 residues long. Germline-derived CDR1 and CDR2 are MNHEY and SVGAGI. The chain's CDR3 is CASHRGGAFDTEAFF. Written as DNA, the CDR3 is TGTGCCAGCCACAGGGGGGGGGCCTTCGACACTGAAGCTTTCTTT.

The chain recombines TRBV10-1 with TRBJ2-3; D may be TRBD1 (6 bases). Germline V gene sequence: CDR1 WNHNN, CDR2 SYGVQD (reference sequence). The CDR3 is 14 amino acids. Trimming shortened V by 3 bases and J by 4 bases, and 11 bases separated the two germline ends. The CDR3 here is CASSDPYRADTQYF. In DNA form, the CDR3 reads TGCGCCAGCAGTGATCCATACAGGGCAGATACGCAGTATTTT.

This clone was observed a single time. This chain uses TRBV27 with TRBJ2-3; possible D gene TRBD2, 8 bases. V dropped 4 bases and J dropped 1 base, with 15 bases sitting between them. Germline CDR1 and CDR2: MNHEY and SMNVEV (reference sequence). This CDR3 has 16 residues. This chain's CDR3 is CASSSGGLGGTDTQYF. The CDR3 coding sequence is TGTGCCAGCAGTTCAGGGGGACTAGGGGGCACAGATACGCAGTATTTT.

The chain employs TRBV24-1 and TRBJ1-5; perhaps TRBD1 as D (5 bases). Germline V gene lookup returns CDR1 KGHDR and CDR2 SFDVKD. Trimming stripped 9 bases from V and 1 base from J, with 21 bases between. The CDR3 sequence is 17 residues long. The CDR3 here is CATSTGARWESNQPQHF. CDR3 sequence (DNA): TGTGCCACCTCTACAGGAGCCCGGTGGGAAAGCAATCAGCCCCAGCATTTT.

This sequence joins TRBV19 and TRBJ2-7, with TRBD2 as a possible D gene (6 bases). The CDR3 runs 15 residues. V was clipped by 1 base and J by 1 base, with 11 bases between them. Germline V gene lookup returns CDR1 LNHDA and CDR2 SQIVND (reference sequence). The DNA for the CDR3 is TGTGCCAGTAGTATAGGGCAGGGAGGTTCCTACGAGCAGTACTTC. Protein sequence: CASSIGQGGSYEQYF.

Remarks on this clone: Other DNA sequences of this sample code for an identical CDR3. The gene calls are TRBV5-1 and TRBJ1-1; 10 bases match TRBD1. Germline V gives CDR1 SGHRS, CDR2 YFSETQ. V was clipped by 2 bases and J by 3 bases; unmatched bases: 1. CDR3 length: 14 residues. CDR3 sequence (DNA): TGCGCCAGCAGCTTAGGGACAGGGGACACTGAAGCTTTCTTT. Its translation: CASSLGTGDTEAFF.

The V gene is TRBV6-5, the J gene TRBJ2-5; 7 bases map to TRBD1. Germline V gene sequence: CDR1 MNHEY, CDR2 SVGAGI. The V and J ends lost 11 bases and 1 base, in that order; junction bases with no gene match: 7. CDR3 length equals 13 residues. The DNA of the CDR3 is TGTGCCTCCAAGGGGGCGGTCCAAGAGACCCAGTACTTC. This codes for CASKGAVQETQYF.

The chain couples TRBV19 to TRBJ2-1; tentative D call: TRBD1 (6 bases). The CDR3 has 14 amino acids. Trimming cost V 8 bases and J 1 base, with 12 bases left between them. Germline CDR1 and CDR2: LNHDA and SQIVND (reference sequence). The CDR3 coding sequence is TGTGCCAGTGCTCAGGGGAATTCCTACAATGAGCAGTTCTTC. Its translation is CASAQGNSYNEQFF.

The chain uses TRBV7-3 and TRBJ1-2; 8 bases map to TRBD1. Looked up from germline, CDR1 is SGHTA and CDR2 is FQGTGA. The CDR3 loop spans 15 amino acids. The junction had 10 bases not matched to a gene; V was cut back by 2 bases and J by 8 bases. CDR3 bases: TGTGCCAGCAGCTTAGGGACAGGATCATCGCGGGGCTACACCTTC. Translating gives CASSLGTGSSRGYTF.

This rearrangement joins TRBV3-1 (or the pseudogene TRBV3-2) to TRBJ2-1; weak D call: TRBD1 (6 bases). The germline CDR1 and CDR2 sequences are LGHDT and YNNKEL (reference sequence). V lost 5 bases, J lost 3 bases, and 14 bases lay in between. CDR3 length equals 15 residues. The CDR3: CASSVLGANYNEQFF. The CDR3, as DNA: TGTGCCAGCAGCGTCTTGGGGGCAAACTACAATGAGCAGTTCTTC.

The chain joins TRBV29-1 to TRBJ2-5, with 10 bases identical to TRBD1. This CDR3 is built from 13 residues. CDR1 and CDR2 (germline): SQVTM, ANQGSEA. The V gene end was trimmed by 7 bases and the J gene end by 4 bases; junction bases not matched to a gene: 6. The CDR3 sequence: CSGRQGAGETQYF. The CDR3 DNA sequence: TGCAGCGGGAGACAGGGGGCGGGAGAGACCCAGTACTTC.

V usage is TRBV9 and J usage is TRBJ1-6, with no clear D. Germline V lookup: CDR1 SGDLS, CDR2 YYNGEE. The CDR3 is 14 amino acids. V dropped 4 bases and J dropped 5 bases, with 10 bases sitting between them. The CDR3 DNA reads as TGTGCCAGCAGCCCCCGGAGGGATAATTCACCCCTCCACTTT. Translation gives CASSPRRDNSPLHF.

This chain joins TRBV29-1 and TRBJ1-1; D is ambiguous. Germline CDR1 and CDR2: SQVTM and ANQGSEA. V was clipped by 3 bases and J by 3 bases, with 11 bases between them. The CDR3 runs to 13 residues. The CDR3 protein is CSVDPGIDTEAFF. The CDR3 DNA reads TGCAGCGTTGATCCCGGGATTGACACTGAAGCTTTCTTT.

The V call is TRBV3-1 (or the pseudogene TRBV3-2), the J call TRBJ2-3; 8 nucleotides line up with TRBD2. This CDR3 has 16 amino acids. The V gene's germline CDR1 is LGHDT and CDR2 YNNKEL (reference sequence). J gave up 4 bases and V 5 bases, and 11 bases lay outside the gene matches. As DNA, the CDR3 is TGTGCCAGCAGCTATTCCGGGACTAGAAGCGCAGATACGCAGTATTTT. Amino acids: CASSYSGTRSADTQYF.

The rearrangement uses TRBV2 and TRBJ2-1; possible D gene TRBD2, 6 bases. Germline values: CDR1 SNHLY, CDR2 FYNNEI. This CDR3 is built from 12 residues. The CDR3: CAIAWRGNEQFF. The CDR3 DNA reads as TGTGCTATCGCCTGGCGGGGAAATGAGCAGTTCTTC.

The table lists this clone with a few counts. The chain couples TRBV30 to TRBJ1-5; possible D gene TRBD1, 6 bases. Germline values: CDR1 GTSNPN, CDR2 SVGIG (reference sequence). V lost 4 bases to trimming and J lost 4 bases, with 11 bases between them. The CDR3 spans 13 residues. DNA for the CDR3: TGTGCCTGGACGGACAGACGGAATCAGCCCCAGCATTTT. It is translated as CAWTDRRNQPQHF.

This chain joins TRBV21-1 and TRBJ2-1; TRBD2, the D gene given by the table, was not confirmed from the DNA. TRBV21-1 is shown as a pseudogene. This CDR3 comprises 18 residues. CDR3 amino acids: CASSKRLAGGISYNEQFF. The CDR3 DNA reads TGTGCCAGCAGCAAAAGGTTAGCGGGGGGTATCTCCTACAATGAGCAGTTCTTC.

The rearrangement links TRBV6-5 to TRBJ1-5, with 8 bases matching TRBD1. Germline V gene data show CDR1 as MNHEY and CDR2 as SVGAGI. This CDR3 spans 13 amino acids. Trimming removed 5 bases from V and 7 bases from J; junction bases left unmatched: 4. CDR3 region: CASSRNRGQPQHF. As DNA, the CDR3 is TGTGCCAGCAGTCGTAACAGGGGGCAGCCCCAGCATTTT.

The rearrangement joins TRBV7-3 to TRBJ2-1; TRBD1 might be the D (5 bases). The length of the CDR3 is 13 residues. The V and J ends lost 5 bases and 8 bases respectively, with 13 bases between them. Germline CDR1 and CDR2: SGHTA and FQGTGA. This CDR3 reads CASSLLGPDEQFF. In DNA, the CDR3 is TGTGCCAGCAGCCTTCTGGGGCCTGATGAGCAGTTCTTC. The full variable domain, with the rest looked up from reference TRBV7-3 and TRBJ2-1, is GAGVSQTPSNKVTEKGKYVELRCDPISGHTALYWYRQSLGQGPEFLIYFQGTGAADDSGLPNDRFFAVRPEGSVSTLKIQRTERGDSAVYLCASSLLGPDEQFFGPGTRLTVL.